One T cell receptor beta chain is described in this entry. Antigen unknown. Germline values: CDR1 SGHDT, CDR2 YYEEEE. This CDR3 comprises 16 residues. Deletions cut 2 bases from V and 4 bases from J, with 16 bases between. According to the study, genomic DNA was the template for TCR beta VDJ and CDR3 profiling. In TCRdb, the reads were re-called with MiXCR into one record per CDR3 protein. The table has about 160,000 distinct CDR3 sequences, 47% seen once; the top ten hold 2.5% to 3.5%. This sample stems from a study of CD8+CD57+ T cells in acquired aplastic anemia. Points from the study as a whole: The number of CD8+ CDR3 sequences shared by patients and controls was twenty-nine.

Patients sequenced had flow cytometry evidence of CD8+CD57+ cell expansion. The receptor's source is a human donor with aplastic anemia. Sequenced material: sorted CD4+, CD8+, or CD8+CD57+ T cells (not recorded which) from PBMCs. The chain links TRBV5-6 to TRBJ2-1, with TRBD2 as a possible D gene (7 bases). The CDR3 here is CASSLGAGHTYNEQFF. The CDR3 DNA sequence: TGTGCCAGCAGCTTAGGAGCGGGACATACTTACAATGAGCAGTTCTTC.